This T cell receptor beta chain came from a study of T-cell reconstitution after alpha-beta-depleted transplantation in children. This sample's TCRbeta library carried unique molecular identifier barcodes. TCRdb fed the PCR reads into MiXCR, producing one record per CDR3 protein. The table records about 580,000 distinct CDR3 sequences, approximately 22% of them present only once. CDR3 length: 16 residues. With V trimmed by 0 bases and J by 1 base, 5 bases remained unmatched. Germline CDR1 reads SGHKS; CDR2 reads YYEKEE (reference sequence). Study results and limitations: In some patients, recipient T cells and intrathymic progenitors surviving conditioning explained high day-60 diversity. It was newly produced T cells that mostly accounted for T-cell counts and diversity one year after transplant.

This clonotype was found many times. As yet, its antigen is unknown. This clonotype originated in a boy in the first two years of life who had a stem cell transplant for acute myeloid leukemia, so the T cells may come from the graft donor. The chain has TRBV5-5 and TRBJ2-3, with 7 positions matching TRBD2. Sequenced material: PBMCs, mostly from graft donor cells, taken 360 days after TCRalphabeta/CD19-depleted stem cell transplant. CDR3 loop: CASSLGTSSRTDTQYF. DNA of the CDR3: TGTGCCAGCAGCTTGGGGACTAGTTCTCGCACAGATACGCAGTATTTT.